The present TCR beta chain was sequenced within a study of a mutant IDH1 vaccine in newly diagnosed glioma listed by TCRdb under 2021. Study-level background: Eight vaccinations were administered to patients in weeks 1, 3, 5, 7, 11, 15, 19 and 23, corresponding to visits V03 through V10. Vaccination was initiated 4-6 weeks after radiotherapy alone, or concurrently with temozolomide cycles in the chemotherapy-containing groups. Of the approximately 30 treated patients, roughly 60% were male and about 40% were female, and the mean age was around 40 years. Before enrollment, most patients had been given radiochemotherapy with temozolomide as standard therapy, while the rest had received either radiotherapy alone or temozolomide alone. Peripheral blood was collected at six visits: V03 (baseline), V05, V07, V10, V12 and V13. Longitudinal TCRB deep sequencing was done for 25 to 30 treated patients, wherever samples were available for exploratory analyses.

The time point label of this sample denotes: week 5, during vaccination. Each vaccine dose, consisting of 300 ug of a 20-mer mutant IDH1 peptide in Montanide, was administered subcutaneously with topical imiquimod. Newly diagnosed WHO grade 3 or 4 IDH1-mutant astrocytomas showing loss of nuclear ATRX were present in the donors. The samples were drawn from NOA16, a multicentre, single-arm, open-label phase I trial in Germany that tested a mutant IDH1 peptide vaccine in humans for the first time. Genomic DNA for TCRB sequencing was extracted from EDTA blood using the DNeasy Blood and Tissue Kit. Library generation was performed with the immunoSEQ multiplex PCR assay. Rearranged TCR beta chain sequences were amplified using the hsTCRB Kit according to the manufacturer's protocol. Sequencing of TCRB libraries was carried out on an Illumina MiSeq. The paper's processing steps were these. Demultiplexing, trimming and gene mapping were performed with the kit vendor's proprietary platform. In TCRdb, the immuneACCESS table is reduced to in-frame sequences with V and J assigned. These tables do not hold every clone; where another copy was compared, an unresolved V gene accounts for under half, and the others remain unexplained. V and J calls and clone size come straight from that table; D and trimming were deduced from the DNA. This sample gives around 40,000 clones in total; approximately 85% of them show up just once. The ten most abundant clones make up 1.7% of the sample.

About this clone itself: Its antigen is not yet known. No per-base quality is available; no much larger clone lies one base away.

The paper's findings and limits, for the study overall: The authors stated that sample limitations prevented analyses of patient blood samples from being reproduced. PBMC samples for TCRB deep sequencing were selected based on availability. No apparent relationship was observed between pseudoprogression and alterations in the top peripheral T cell clonotypes detected by TCRB sequencing. Across multiple MHC alleles, vaccine-induced immune responses were seen in 93.3% of patients.

In the germline V gene, CDR1 corresponds to SGHTA and CDR2 to FQGNSA. The junction carries 9 bases between V and J, which are trimmed by 3 bases and 0 bases respectively. Including the terminal cysteine and phenylalanine, the CDR3 comprises 15 residues. Solely the CDR3 DNA is kept, with 45 bases framed from the first base. Recombination connected TRBV7-2 to TRBJ1-3, with an unclear D gene assignment. This clonotype was sampled from a man in his forties or fifties with glioma. The specimen was PBMCs, collected from a glioma patient whose treatment included an IDH1 peptide vaccine. DNA sequence: TGTGCCAGCAGCTTTACCGTACTCTCTGGAAACACCATATATTTT. This gives the protein CASSFTVLSGNTIYF.